One sample yielded the 19 T cell receptor beta chains listed below, sequenced in a study of molecular identifiers for immune sequencing clone quantification. MiXCR, applied by TCRdb to the PCR reads, yields one record per CDR3 protein. The table lists about 500,000 distinct CDR3 sequences, 20% to 25% of them singletons. The sequencing sample was made of naive CD8+ T cells from blood, with Jurkat cell RNA spiked in. Stated subset: FACS-sorted CD8+CD4-CCR7+CD45RA+ naive T cells. These receptors originate from a human donor in good health. Some libraries in this study had Jurkat cell RNA spiked in.

This clonotype showed up just a few times. The V gene is TRBV19, the J gene TRBJ2-7; possible D gene TRBD2, 5 bases. From germline, CDR1 is LNHDA and CDR2 SQIVND (reference sequence). The CDR3 covers 14 residues. Trimming stripped 5 bases from V and 0 bases from J, with 11 bases between. The CDR3 loop is CASSVGGYSYEQYF. In DNA, the CDR3 is TGTGCCAGTAGTGTCGGAGGTTACTCCTACGAGCAGTACTTC.

This clonotype showed up many times. The CDR3 coding sequence is TGTGCCAGCAGTCAGATGGCCACAGATACGCAGTATTTT. Its protein product is CASSQMATDTQYF. This rearrangement joins TRBV6-4 to TRBJ2-3; no clear D. Germline V gene sequence: CDR1 MRHNA, CDR2 SNTAGT. There are 13 residues in the CDR3. Trimming pared 5 bases from V and 2 bases from J, leaving 8 bases between.

The chain couples TRBV7-2 to TRBJ2-1; TRBD1 aligns across 7 bases. Per the germline V gene, CDR1 is SGHTA and CDR2 is FQGNSA. The CDR3 is 15 residues long. Unmatched junction bases numbered 14, after V lost 6 bases and J lost 9 bases. The CDR3 region has the DNA TGTGCCAGCAGTAGAGAAAGGGGGCTTCTTGTTGAGCAGTTCTTC. Protein sequence: CASSRERGLLVEQFF.

This sequence joins TRBV5-5 and TRBJ2-5; possible D gene TRBD1, 5 bases. Trimming left V 4 bases short and J 4 bases short, with 11 bases between. The V gene's germline CDR1 is SGHKS and CDR2 YYEKEE (reference sequence). CDR3 length equals 13 residues. The CDR3 DNA reads as TGTGCCAGCAGCCCACCGCAGGGAGAGACCCAGTACTTC. Encoded protein: CASSPPQGETQYF.

V is TRBV11-2 and J is TRBJ2-5; no clear D gene. Germline V lookup: CDR1 SGHAT, CDR2 FQNNGV. V lost 6 bases and J 2 bases, leaving 13 bases between the germline ends. This CDR3 comprises 14 residues. CDR3 sequence reads: CASSGIRGQETQYF. The CDR3 DNA reads TGTGCCAGCAGTGGAATACGCGGACAAGAGACCCAGTACTTC.

This clonotype was seen ten or more times. The chain combines TRBV7-9 with TRBJ2-2, with D perhaps TRBD1 (5 bases). The CDR3 loop spans 15 amino acids. Between the trimmed V and J ends, which lost 5 bases and 6 bases, there was a span of 16 bases. The V gene's germline CDR1 is SEHNR and CDR2 FQNEAQ (reference sequence). The CDR3 region has the DNA TGTGCCAGCAGCCTAGGGGCCCGAGGCCCCGGGGAGCTGTTTTTT. This encodes CASSLGARGPGELFF. The variable domain in full, completed from reference TRBV7-9 and TRBJ2-2, reads DTGVSQNPRHKITKRGQNVTFRCDPISEHNRLYWYRQTLGQGPEFLTYFQNEAQLEKSRLLSDRFSAERPKGSFSTLEIQRTEQGDSAMYLCASSLGARGPGELFFGEGSRLTVL.

Comment on this clonotype: This sequence may be a read error, since a much larger clone differs from it by one base. V is TRBV7-9 and J is TRBJ1-1, with D hard to call. The CDR3 loop spans 15 amino acids. The germline CDR1 and CDR2 sequences are SEHNR and FQNEAQ (reference sequence). The CDR3 here is CASSSQRAENTEALF. The CDR3 bases are TGTGCCAGCAGCTCACAACGGGCCGAGAACACTGAAGCTCTCTTT.

V usage is TRBV7-9 and J usage is TRBJ2-6, with a possible D match to TRBD2 (5 bases). The CDR3 extends over 15 amino acids. V was trimmed by 8 bases and J by 0 bases, leaving 11 bases between them. Germline V gives CDR1 SEHNR, CDR2 FQNEAQ (reference sequence). Here the CDR3 reads CASGERHSGANVLTF. The CDR3 DNA is TGTGCCAGCGGCGAGCGGCACTCTGGGGCCAACGTCCTGACTTTC.

A few counts support this clonotype. This chain connects TRBV28 to TRBJ1-5; possible D gene TRBD1, 6 bases. Germline CDR1 is MDHEN and CDR2 is SYDVKM. The CDR3 loop spans 16 amino acids. Trimming left V 5 bases short and J 3 bases short, with 17 bases between. This CDR3 is CASSPPGGGHNQPQHF. The CDR3 DNA is TGTGCCAGCAGTCCCCCGGGGGGGGGGCACAATCAGCCCCAGCATTTT.

The chain is built from TRBV5-6 and TRBJ2-3, with TRBD2 identical over 7 bases. V dropped 4 bases and J dropped 11; count of bases not matched to a gene: 16. This CDR3 has 15 residues. Germline-derived CDR1 and CDR2 are SGHDT and YYEEEE. CDR3 residues: CASSPGGTGGVEQYF. CDR3 DNA: TGTGCCAGCAGCCCCGGTGGGACGGGGGGAGTAGAGCAGTATTTT.

About this clonotype itself: One base away lies a much larger clone, so this may be a sequencing read error. The chain combines TRBV4-3 with TRBJ2-3; 9 positions match TRBD2. The CDR3 consists of 18 residues. The V gene's germline CDR1 is LGHNA and CDR2 YSLEER. CDR3 sequence (DNA): TGCGCCAGCAGCCAAGATCGTCCTAGCGGGGCCACCACAGATACGCGGTATTTT. It yields the protein CASSQDRPSGATTDTRYF.

This clonotype was detected ten times or more. This chain connects TRBV12-3 or TRBV12-4 to TRBJ2-6; TRBD2 matches at 9 bases. V gave up 6 bases and J gave up 0 bases; unmatched junction bases: 9. The CDR3 extends over 18 amino acids. Written as DNA, the CDR3 is TGTGCCAGCAGGGGACGGACTAGCGATTACTCTGGGGCCAACGTCCTGACTTTC. It yields the protein CASRGRTSDYSGANVLTF.

This clonotype turned up a few times. The rearrangement links TRBV29-1 to TRBJ2-1; D gene uncertain. CDR1 is SQVTM and CDR2 is ANQGSEA in the germline V gene. V lost 5 bases and J lost 6, with 8 bases in between. This CDR3 spans 11 amino acids. The CDR3 sequence: CSVPLPNEQFF. The DNA for the CDR3 is TGCAGCGTTCCCCTCCCCAATGAGCAGTTCTTC.

This clonotype was picked up many times. The chain couples TRBV28 to TRBJ2-3, with 8 bases lining up with TRBD1. The CDR3 runs to 16 residues. V dropped 1 base and J dropped 1; count of bases not matched to a gene: 4. CDR1 is MDHEN, CDR2 SYDVKM, per germline. CDR3 sequence (DNA): TGTGCCAGCAGTTTATATCAGGGGGCTGGCACAGATACGCAGTATTTT. It specifies CASSLYQGAGTDTQYF.

The chain combines TRBV27 with TRBJ2-7, with D possibly TRBD2 on 5 matching bases. CDR1 and CDR2 (germline): MNHEY, SMNVEV (reference sequence). This CDR3 spans 13 amino acids. Trimming took 3 bases from V and 7 from J, leaving 13 bases between them. In nucleotides, the CDR3 is TGTGCCAGCAGTTTTGGCAGTTCGGGGGAGCAGTACTTC. Translated, it gives CASSFGSSGEQYF.

This clonotype showed up many times. The rearrangement links TRBV3-1 to TRBJ2-3; tentative D call: TRBD2 (5 bases). Deletions cut 1 base from V and 4 bases from J, with 9 bases between. The CDR3 totals 14 residues. CDR1 LGHDT and CDR2 YNNKEL come from the germline V gene (reference sequence). CDR3 sequence: CASSQGGLSDTQYF. CDR3 nucleotide sequence: TGTGCCAGCAGCCAAGGAGGGTTATCAGATACGCAGTATTTT.

In its sample, this clonotype was seen many times. V usage is TRBV5-4 and J usage is TRBJ2-6; D may be TRBD2 (5 bases). The V end lost 0 bases, the J end lost 0 bases, and 7 bases lay between the germline ends. The CDR3 covers 16 residues. CDR1 and CDR2 (germline): SGHNT, YYREEE (reference sequence). Here the CDR3 reads CASSLDGNSGANVLTF. CDR3 nucleotide sequence: TGTGCCAGCAGCTTGGACGGGAACTCTGGGGCCAACGTCCTGACTTTC.

About this clonotype: Possible read error: a much larger clone is one base away. The chain links TRBV12-3 or TRBV12-4 to TRBJ1-4, with D tentatively TRBD1 (6 bases). This CDR3 is 14 amino acids long. Trimming cost V 6 bases and J 10 bases, with 18 bases left between them. The CDR3 here is CASRPQGLVGKLFF. The CDR3 nucleotides are TGTGCCAGCAGGCCGCAGGGGCTTGTGGGAAAACTGTTTTTT.

There are a few counts of this clonotype. The CDR3: CASSEYPDRGTEAFF. The CDR3 nucleotides are TGTGCCAGCAGTGAATACCCCGACCGGGGGACTGAAGCTTTCTTT. The V and J genes are TRBV2 and TRBJ1-1; D possibly corresponds to TRBD1 (5 bases). V shed 2 bases and J shed 5 bases, with 15 bases lying between them. Germline lookup yields CDR1 SNHLY and CDR2 FYNNEI. The CDR3 consists of 15 residues.